The 25 T cell receptor beta chains below were found in one sample sequenced in a study of shared clonotypes between healthy human individuals. CD8 cells classed as naive were CD45RO-negative and positively selected for CCR7, excluding terminally differentiated effector memory CD45RA+ cells. The repertoire was sequenced with immunoSEQ multiplex PCR; TCRdb's copy has only in-frame clones and lacks some. This repertoire shows about 2.1 million clones, about 93% found once; its top ten account for around 1.7%. Sequences were obtained from naive CD8+ T cells from PBMCs. Receptors were obtained from a man younger than 35 in good health. Some clones in this sample may be carry-over from other donors' samples.

V is TRBV11-3 and J is TRBJ2-1; D might be TRBD1 or TRBD2, each matching 5 bases. This CDR3 has 15 residues. V dropped 5 bases and J dropped 8 bases, with 19 bases sitting between them. Per the germline V gene, CDR1 is SGHNT and CDR2 is YENEEA. CDR3 DNA sequence: TGTGCCAGCAGCCCGGGACCAAACGCTTTGCATGAGCAGTTCTTC. As protein: CASSPGPNALHEQFF.

V gene TRBV6-1 combines with J gene TRBJ2-5; 7 nucleotides agree with TRBD1. CDR1 and CDR2 from the germline V gene are MNHNS and SASEGT. The CDR3 consists of 14 residues. J was trimmed by 7 bases and V by 6 bases; bases with no gene match: 11. CDR3 in amino acids: CASSERGSGGTQYF. For the CDR3, the DNA is TGTGCCAGCAGCGAACGGGGCTCAGGGGGGACCCAGTACTTC.

The V and J genes are TRBV13 and TRBJ1-2, with D unresolved. CDR1 PRHDT and CDR2 FYEKMQ come from the germline V gene (reference sequence). V lost 5 bases and J 4 bases, leaving 14 bases between the germline ends. This CDR3 spans 14 amino acids. The CDR3 region has the DNA TGTGCCAGCAGCCCTCCGGGGTCGGCCTATGGCTACACCTTC. This codes for CASSPPGSAYGYTF.

The CDR3 bases are TGTGCCAGCCAAACAGATACGCAGTATTTT. As protein: CASQTDTQYF. The chain couples TRBV7-9 to TRBJ2-3; D not resolved. The germline V gene has CDR1 SEHNR and CDR2 FQNEAQ (reference sequence). The CDR3 spans 10 residues. The V end lost 8 bases, the J end lost 3 bases, and 3 bases lay between the germline ends.

This clone was observed a few times. The gene calls are TRBV6-1 and TRBJ1-5; 8 bases align to TRBD1. In germline, CDR1 is MNHNS, CDR2 SASEGT. After removal of 6 bases from V and 4 bases from J, the junction contained 5 bases not matched to a gene. This CDR3 is built from 14 residues. The CDR3 DNA reads as TGTGCCAGCAGGGACAGGGAAATTAATCAGCCCCAGCATTTT. Residues: CASRDREINQPQHF.

The genes are TRBV6-5 and TRBJ2-5; TRBD1 might be the D (5 bases). The end of the DNA is better explained by TRBJ2-7, so the J call may be wrong. Germline CDR1 MNHEY, CDR2 SVGAGI. The CDR3 is 13 residues long. The CDR3 bases are TGTGCCACCCAGGGTGGGCCCGCCTACGAGCAGTACTTC. Its translation: CATQGGPAYEQYF.

The CDR3 here is CASSLIGGSGDEQYF. The CDR3 bases are TGTGCCAGCAGCTTAATCGGCGGGAGTGGAGACGAGCAGTACTTC. The V call is TRBV7-3, the J call TRBJ2-7; 7 bases fit TRBD2. This CDR3 comprises 15 residues. With 1 base clipped from V and 5 bases from J, the junction kept 8 bases outside the gene matches. The germline V gene encodes CDR1 SGHTA and CDR2 FQGTGA.

A word on this clone: Other nucleotide sequences in the sample specify the same CDR3. The chain joins TRBV4-1 to TRBJ2-7; 10 bases match TRBD1. The CDR3 is made up of 14 amino acids. V shed 4 bases, J shed 3 bases, and the junction held 3 bases outside the gene matches. Germline CDR1 is MGHRA and CDR2 is YSYEKL. In DNA form, the CDR3 reads TGCGCCAGCAGCCTCCGGGACAGGGGCTACGAGCAGTACTTC. Translated, it gives CASSLRDRGYEQYF.

This sequence joins TRBV27 and TRBJ1-1, with D unresolved. This CDR3 is built from 14 residues. Between the trimmed V and J ends, which lost 3 bases and 7 bases, there was a span of 15 bases. The germline CDR1 and CDR2 sequences are MNHEY and SMNVEV (reference sequence). CDR3 DNA: TGTGCCAGCAGTTTTCTGGGGTACACTGATGAAGCTTTCTTT. Its protein is CASSFLGYTDEAFF.

The chain carries TRBV11-2 and TRBJ2-7; perhaps TRBD2 as D (6 bases). Germline values: CDR1 SGHAT, CDR2 FQNNGV. V was trimmed by 5 bases and J by 1 base, leaving 12 bases between them. CDR3 length: 14 amino acids. Here the CDR3 DNA reads TGTGCCAGCAGCCCTGCGGGGACGTCCTACGAGCAGTACTTC. This gives the protein CASSPAGTSYEQYF.

The chain is built from TRBV7-9 and TRBJ2-5; TRBD2 agrees at 8 bases. The CDR3 extends over 16 amino acids. Trimming cost V 3 bases and J 4 bases; bases outside gene matches: 10. The germline CDR1 and CDR2 sequences are SEHNR and FQNEAQ (reference sequence). The DNA for the CDR3 is TGTGCCAGCAGCTTCGGAGTCGGCGCGGGAGGAGAGACCCAGTACTTC. This gives the protein CASSFGVGAGGETQYF.

This clone was observed once. The chain employs TRBV6-1 and TRBJ2-2; 7 bases map to TRBD2. The CDR3 runs 17 residues. V lost 4 bases and J lost 2; bases outside the gene matches: 10. Germline loops: CDR1 MNHNS, CDR2 SASEGT. CDR3 in amino acids: CASSVRVGLPNTGELFF. CDR3 in DNA: TGTGCCAGCAGTGTTAGGGTGGGACTACCCAACACCGGGGAGCTGTTTTTT.

The chain joins TRBV19 to TRBJ2-5; TRBD2 matches 7 bases. Losses at the gene ends were 4 bases for V and 2 bases for J; bases not matched to a gene: 10. The CDR3 sequence is 16 residues long. CDR1 is LNHDA, CDR2 SQIVND, per germline (reference sequence). The chain's CDR3 is CASSTPAAGAQETQYF. The DNA of the CDR3 is TGTGCCAGTAGTACACCCGCGGCGGGAGCGCAAGAGACCCAGTACTTC.

In its sample, this clone was seen a few times. The chain uses TRBV21-1 and TRBJ1-1. TRBV21-1 is described as a pseudogene. CDR3 length: 14 amino acids. CDR3 DNA sequence: TGTGCCAGCAGCGGCGTAAAGATGAACACTGAAGCTTTCTTT. It yields the protein CASSGVKMNTEAFF.

The chain combines TRBV7-9 with TRBJ1-2; D is unclear. V shed 1 base and J shed 6 bases, with 6 bases lying between them. The CDR3 is made up of 12 amino acids. In germline, CDR1 is SEHNR, CDR2 FQNEAQ (reference sequence). DNA of the CDR3: TGTGCCAGCAGCTTAGGTTCGCATGGCTACACCTTC. This codes for CASSLGSHGYTF.

The chain joins TRBV11-2 to TRBJ1-2; weak D call: TRBD1 (6 bases). Trimming took off 1 base at V and 4 bases at J, with 22 bases between the two ends. There are 18 residues in the CDR3. Germline CDR1 and CDR2: SGHAT and FQNNGV. CDR3 DNA: TGTGCCAGCAGCTTAGGCGCGACGGCGGGGGCAGGTGGCTATGGCTACACCTTC. It encodes CASSLGATAGAGGYGYTF.

In this sample, this clone turned up once. V usage is TRBV13 and J usage is TRBJ1-2; 11 bases map to TRBD1. V lost 5 bases and J lost 8; bases outside the gene matches: 10. The CDR3 consists of 15 residues. The V gene's germline CDR1 is PRHDT and CDR2 FYEKMQ (reference sequence). DNA for the CDR3: TGTGCCAGCAGCATCCGGGACAGGGGGTTGGACGGCTACACCTTC. Translation gives CASSIRDRGLDGYTF. Full variable domain (outside the CDR3, taken from reference TRBV13 and TRBJ1-2): AAGVIQSPRHLIKEKRETATLKCYPIPRHDTVYWYQQGPGQDPQFLISFYEKMQSDKGSIPDRFSAQQFSDYHSELNMSSLELGDSALYFCASSIRDRGLDGYTFGSGTRLTVV.

V usage is TRBV7-8 and J usage is TRBJ1-4; D unclear. From germline, CDR1 is SGHVS and CDR2 FQNEAQ. Trimming took off 5 bases at V and 0 bases at J, with 16 bases between the two ends. The CDR3 consists of 17 residues. Written as DNA, the CDR3 is TGTGCCAGCAGCCAGAGGGCGGAGACTGCAACTAATGAAAAACTGTTTTTT. Translated: CASSQRAETATNEKLFF.

The chain combines TRBV4-3 with TRBJ2-7; possibly TRBD2 for D (6 bases). Germline V CDR1 and CDR2: LGHNA, YSLEER. The length of the CDR3 is 15 residues. Trimming shortened V by 0 bases and J by 1 base, and 10 bases separated the two germline ends. The CDR3 DNA is TGCGCCAGCAGCCAAGATATCGGGGGATCCTACGAGCAGTACTTC. It specifies CASSQDIGGSYEQYF.

The rearrangement uses TRBV4-1 and TRBJ2-5, with 8 positions matching TRBD2. The CDR3 totals 14 residues. Germline CDR1 reads MGHRA; CDR2 reads YSYEKL. V dropped 1 base and J dropped 4; count of bases not matched to a gene: 2. The CDR3 protein is CASSQAGTRETQYF. The CDR3 DNA reads TGCGCCAGCAGCCAAGCCGGGACTAGAGAGACCCAGTACTTC.

This chain connects TRBV6-1 to TRBJ1-5; D not certain. Germline CDR1 and CDR2: MNHNS and SASEGT. V lost 5 bases, J lost 5 bases, and 16 bases lay in between. CDR3 length equals 15 residues. CDR3 sequence (DNA): TGTGCCAGCAGTAGTTCAGTGGGATGGTATCAGCCCCAGCATTTT. As protein: CASSSSVGWYQPQHF.

V gene TRBV4-3 combines with J gene TRBJ1-2; TRBD1 might be the D (5 bases). The ends were cut back, 4 bases at V and 14 bases at J, with 14 bases in the middle. From germline, CDR1 is LGHNA and CDR2 YSLEER. This CDR3 region has 11 residues. CDR3 DNA: TGCGCCAGCAGCCGGGGGGACGTGGAAACCTTC. Translation gives CASSRGDVETF.

The V gene is TRBV5-6, the J gene TRBJ2-7; 8 bases agree with TRBD1. Germline V gene data show CDR1 as SGHDT and CDR2 as YYEEEE. The J segment lost 2 bases and the V segment lost 3 bases, leaving 4 bases of the junction unmatched. The CDR3 runs 14 residues. CDR3 nucleotides: TGTGCCAGCAGCTGGGACAGGAGTACCTACGAGCAGTACTTC. Translating gives CASSWDRSTYEQYF.

The chain links TRBV5-6 to TRBJ1-2; D is possibly TRBD1 (6 bases). Germline CDR1 reads SGHDT; CDR2 reads YYEEEE. The CDR3 loop spans 16 amino acids. The germline V and J ends were trimmed by 4 bases and 4 bases, with 20 bases remaining between them. The CDR3 region is CASSVGGGPVTYGYTF. The DNA of the CDR3 is TGTGCCAGCAGCGTTGGCGGGGGCCCGGTTACCTATGGCTACACCTTC.

The chain employs TRBV2 and TRBJ2-1; a weak D match, TRBD2 (5 bases). Trimming removed 10 bases at V and 0 bases at J, with 16 bases between. The germline CDR1 and CDR2 sequences are SNHLY and FYNNEI. The CDR3 has 15 amino acids. The CDR3 nucleotides read TGTGCCACCAAACAACCGGGAAGCTCCTACAATGAGCAGTTCTTC. This encodes CATKQPGSSYNEQFF.